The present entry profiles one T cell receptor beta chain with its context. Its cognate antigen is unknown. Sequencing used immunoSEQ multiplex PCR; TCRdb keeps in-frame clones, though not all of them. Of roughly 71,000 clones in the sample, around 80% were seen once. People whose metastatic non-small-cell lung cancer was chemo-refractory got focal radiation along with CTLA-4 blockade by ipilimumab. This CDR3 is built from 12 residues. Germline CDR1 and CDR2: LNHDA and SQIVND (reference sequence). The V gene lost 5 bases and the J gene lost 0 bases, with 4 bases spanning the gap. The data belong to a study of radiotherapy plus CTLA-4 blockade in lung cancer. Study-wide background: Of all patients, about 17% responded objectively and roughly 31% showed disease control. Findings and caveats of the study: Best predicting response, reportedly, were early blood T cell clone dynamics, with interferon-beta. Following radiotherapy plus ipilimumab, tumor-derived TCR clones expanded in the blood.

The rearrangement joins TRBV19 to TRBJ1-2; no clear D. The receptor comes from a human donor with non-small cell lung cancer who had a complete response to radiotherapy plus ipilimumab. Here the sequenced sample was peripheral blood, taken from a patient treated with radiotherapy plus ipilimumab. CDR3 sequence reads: CASSAANYGYTF. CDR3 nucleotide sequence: TGTGCCAGTAGTGCAGCTAACTATGGCTACACCTTC.